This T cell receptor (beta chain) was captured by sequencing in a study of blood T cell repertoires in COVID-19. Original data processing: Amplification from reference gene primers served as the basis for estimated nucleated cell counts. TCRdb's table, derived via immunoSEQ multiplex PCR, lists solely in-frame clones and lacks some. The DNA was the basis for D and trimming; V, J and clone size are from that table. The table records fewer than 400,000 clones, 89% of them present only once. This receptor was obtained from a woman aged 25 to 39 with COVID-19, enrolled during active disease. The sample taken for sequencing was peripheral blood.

CDR3 bases: TGCGCCAGCAGCCAAGCCGGGACAAAGCAGTTCTTC. Translated: CASSQAGTKQFF. The chain recombines TRBV4-1 with TRBJ2-1; D possibly corresponds to TRBD1 (6 bases). The CDR3 is made up of 12 amino acids. V gave up 1 base and J gave up 11 bases, with 9 bases separating them. Germline lookup yields CDR1 MGHRA and CDR2 YSYEKL.